Listed here are 5 T cell receptor beta chains from one sample, sequenced in a study of blood T cells in healthy people across ages. The use of a sample-barcoded 5' primer and a J-beta primer mix characterized a second PCR of about 7 to 12 cycles. MiXCR, applied by TCRdb to the 5' RACE reads, yields one record per CDR3 protein. The sample includes just under 550,000 distinct CDR3 sequences, 24% of them seen just once. Separately, the same data were catalogued under a study of T cells of mothers and their children.

Material for sequencing was blood. Every receptor here comes from a boy aged 5-17 years in good health.

The genes are TRBV7-9 and TRBJ2-1; 9 nucleotides line up with TRBD2. In germline, CDR1 is SEHNR, CDR2 FQNEAQ (reference sequence). This CDR3 has 15 residues. Trimming removed 5 bases from V and 5 bases from J; junction bases left unmatched: 7. CDR3 DNA sequence: TGTGCCAGCAGCCCCAAGACTAGCGGAAACAATGAGCAGTTCTTC. It is translated as CASSPKTSGNNEQFF. Full variable domain (remainder filled in from reference TRBV7-9 and TRBJ2-1): DTGVSQNPRHKITKRGQNVTFRCDPISEHNRLYWYRQTLGQGPEFLTYFQNEAQLEKSRLLSDRFSAERPKGSFSTLEIQRTEQGDSAMYLCASSPKTSGNNEQFFGPGTRLTVL.

A few counts support this clonotype. CDR3 DNA sequence: TGCGCCAGCAGCTTGCAGGGGGCGCGTACTGAAGCTTTCTTT. Its translation: CASSLQGARTEAFF. The chain employs TRBV5-1 and TRBJ1-1, with 8 nucleotides matching TRBD1. The V segment lost 1 base and the J segment 5 bases; nucleotides outside the gene matches: 4. This CDR3 region has 14 residues. CDR1 is SGHRS and CDR2 is YFSETQ in the germline V gene. The full variable domain, its missing parts supplied by reference TRBV5-1 and TRBJ1-1, is KAGVTQTPRYLIKTRGQQVTLSCSPISGHRSVSWYQQTPGQGLQFLFEYFSETQRNKGNFPGRFSGRQFSNSRSEMNVSTLELGDSALYLCASSLQGARTEAFFGQGTRLTVV.

The V and J genes are TRBV19 and TRBJ2-3; 13 nucleotides match TRBD2. This CDR3 is 15 amino acids long. V trimming: 3 bases; J trimming: 8 bases; junction bases outside the gene matches: 5. From germline, CDR1 is LNHDA and CDR2 SQIVND (reference sequence). The CDR3, as DNA: TGTGCCAGTAGTATGGGACTAGCGGGACCCAGTACGCAGTATTTT. Translation gives CASSMGLAGPSTQYF.

The V gene is TRBV9, the J gene TRBJ1-1; D unclear. The germline CDR1 and CDR2 sequences are SGDLS and YYNGEE. The CDR3 runs to 14 residues. Deletions cut 0 bases from V and 4 bases from J, with 10 bases between. CDR3 sequence: CASSVEAEGTEAFF. The CDR3 DNA follows: TGTGCCAGCAGCGTAGAGGCAGAGGGCACTGAAGCTTTCTTT.

This clonotype was observed a handful of times. The chain links TRBV7-9 to TRBJ2-1, with 15 positions matching TRBD2. J was trimmed by 0 bases and V by 4 bases; bases with no gene match: 4. This CDR3 is 18 amino acids long. Looked up from germline, CDR1 is SEHNR and CDR2 is FQNEAQ (reference sequence). The CDR3 DNA follows: TGTGCCAGCAGCTCCGGACTAGCGGGAGGGCCCTCCTACAATGAGCAGTTCTTC. Amino acids: CASSSGLAGGPSYNEQFF.